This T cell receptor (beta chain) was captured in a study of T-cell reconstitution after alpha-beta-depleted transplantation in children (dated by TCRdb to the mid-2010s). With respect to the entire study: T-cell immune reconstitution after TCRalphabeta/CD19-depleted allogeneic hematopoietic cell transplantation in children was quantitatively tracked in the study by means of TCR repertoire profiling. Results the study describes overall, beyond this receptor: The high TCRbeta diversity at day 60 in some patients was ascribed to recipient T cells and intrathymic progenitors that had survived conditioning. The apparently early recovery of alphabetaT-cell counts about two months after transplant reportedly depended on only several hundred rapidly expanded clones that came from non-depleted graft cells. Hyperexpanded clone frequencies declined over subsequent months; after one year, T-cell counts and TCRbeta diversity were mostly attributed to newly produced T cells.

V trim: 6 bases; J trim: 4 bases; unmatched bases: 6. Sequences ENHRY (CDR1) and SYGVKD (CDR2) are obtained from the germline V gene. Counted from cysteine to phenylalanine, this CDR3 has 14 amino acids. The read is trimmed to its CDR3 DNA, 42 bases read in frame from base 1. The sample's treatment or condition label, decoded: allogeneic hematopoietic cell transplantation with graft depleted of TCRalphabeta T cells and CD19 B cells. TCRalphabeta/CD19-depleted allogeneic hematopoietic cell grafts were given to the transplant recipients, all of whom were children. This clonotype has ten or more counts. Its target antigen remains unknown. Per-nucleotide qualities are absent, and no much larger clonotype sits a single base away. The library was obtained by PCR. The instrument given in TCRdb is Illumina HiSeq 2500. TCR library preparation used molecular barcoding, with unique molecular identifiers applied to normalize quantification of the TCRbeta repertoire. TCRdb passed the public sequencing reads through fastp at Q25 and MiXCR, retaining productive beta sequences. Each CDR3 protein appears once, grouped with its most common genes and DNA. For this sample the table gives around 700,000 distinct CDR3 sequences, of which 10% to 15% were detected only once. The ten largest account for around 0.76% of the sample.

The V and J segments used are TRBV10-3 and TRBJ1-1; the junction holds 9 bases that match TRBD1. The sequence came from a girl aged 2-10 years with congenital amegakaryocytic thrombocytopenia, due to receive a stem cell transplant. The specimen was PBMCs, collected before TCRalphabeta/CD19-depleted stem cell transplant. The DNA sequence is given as TGTGCCATCAGCCGACTGGGACAGGGCACTGAAGCTTTCTTT. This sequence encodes CAISRLGQGTEAFF.